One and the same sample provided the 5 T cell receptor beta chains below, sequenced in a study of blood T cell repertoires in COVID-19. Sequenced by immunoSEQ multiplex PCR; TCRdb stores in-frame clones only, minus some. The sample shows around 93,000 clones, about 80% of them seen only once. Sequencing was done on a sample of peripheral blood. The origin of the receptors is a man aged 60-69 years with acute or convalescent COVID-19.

CDR3 in amino acids: CASSYLGGLNTEAFF. Written as DNA, the CDR3 is TGTGCCAGCAGCTACCTAGGGGGACTGAACACTGAAGCTTTCTTT. The V call is TRBV11-3, the J call TRBJ1-1; D possibly corresponds to TRBD1 (6 bases). The V gene's germline CDR1 is SGHNT and CDR2 YENEEA. This CDR3 has 15 amino acids. Trimming removed 4 bases from V and 0 bases from J, with 12 bases in between.

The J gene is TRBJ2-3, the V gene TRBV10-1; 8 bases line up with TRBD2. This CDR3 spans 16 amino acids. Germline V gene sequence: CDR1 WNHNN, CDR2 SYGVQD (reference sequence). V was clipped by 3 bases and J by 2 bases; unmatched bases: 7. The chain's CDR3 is CASSDLAGGSTDTQYF. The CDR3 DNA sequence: TGCGCCAGCAGTGATCTCGCGGGGGGATCCACAGATACGCAGTATTTT.

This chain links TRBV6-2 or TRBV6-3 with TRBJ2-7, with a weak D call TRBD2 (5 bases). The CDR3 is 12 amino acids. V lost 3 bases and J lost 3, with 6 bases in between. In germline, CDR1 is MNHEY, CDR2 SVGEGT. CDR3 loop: CASSYEGYEQYV. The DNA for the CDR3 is TGTGCCAGCAGTTATGAGGGCTACGAGCAGTACGTC.

CDR3 residues: CASIPQANQPQHF. CDR3 DNA: TGTGCCAGCATTCCCCAGGCGAATCAGCCCCAGCATTTT. V usage is TRBV28 and J usage is TRBJ1-5; D unclear. The ends were cut back, 7 bases at V and 4 bases at J, with 11 bases in the middle. The CDR3 consists of 13 residues. Per germline, CDR1 MDHEN and CDR2 SYDVKM.

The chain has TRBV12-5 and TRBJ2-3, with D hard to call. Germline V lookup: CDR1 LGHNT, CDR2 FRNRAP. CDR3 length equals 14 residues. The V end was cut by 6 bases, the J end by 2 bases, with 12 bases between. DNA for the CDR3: TGTGCTAGTGGCGCAGGTTACCCCACAGATACGCAGTATTTT. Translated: CASGAGYPTDTQYF.